This T cell receptor beta chain is drawn from a study of blood T cell repertoires in COVID-19. Study as a whole: Sources were T cells, B-cell-depleted T cells, or PBMCs; the material itself was cDNA or gDNA.

The repertoire was sequenced with immunoSEQ multiplex PCR; TCRdb's copy has only in-frame clones and lacks some. Of fewer than 200,000 clones in the sample, 84% are singletons; the top ten hold 7.5% to 8%. The receptor was isolated from a man in his forties who had recovered from COVID-19. Input material: peripheral blood.

The CDR3 sequence is CASRRLDANTGELFF. The CDR3 nucleotides are TGTGCCAGCCGGCGACTTGACGCGAACACCGGGGAGCTGTTTTTT. V is TRBV28 and J is TRBJ2-2, with D unclear. V shed 8 bases and J shed 0 bases, with 13 bases lying between them. The germline CDR1 and CDR2 sequences are MDHEN and SYDVKM. The CDR3 has 15 residues.